The 23 T cell receptor beta chains given below trace back to one sample, sequenced in a study of T cells expressing NK-cell markers. For each CDR3 protein, TCRdb gives one entry from its re-call of the 5' RACE reads, without DNA. The repertoire table contains roughly 420,000 distinct CDR3 sequences. Input material: blood T cells: a sorted CD56 or NKG2C T cell subset, CD4+ or CD8+ T cells, or bulk PBMC T cells (not recorded which). The receptors here all came from a woman between 18 and 75 years old in good health.

V and J are TRBV11-1 and TRBJ2-1. CDR3 length: 14 amino acids. Germline V gives CDR1 SGHAT, CDR2 FQDESV (reference sequence). The CDR3 loop reads CASSQSYSYNEQFF.

The chain recombines TRBV25-1 with TRBJ2-3; lacking DNA, the TRBD1 call made by TCRdb goes unchecked. CDR1 is MGHDK and CDR2 is SYGVNS in the germline V gene. CDR3 length: 15 residues. CDR3 amino acids: CASSYGTASTDTQYF.

This chain links TRBV10-3 with TRBJ2-7. CDR3 size: 14 residues. Germline loops: CDR1 ENHRY, CDR2 SYGVKD. CDR3 in amino acids: CAISEPTGSYEQYF.

The chain recombines TRBV29-1 with TRBJ1-1; the D call from TCRdb, TRBD1, cannot be confirmed without DNA. CDR1 and CDR2 (germline): SQVTM, ANQGSEA. This CDR3 spans 13 amino acids. CDR3 sequence: CSASEGARTEAFF.

The chain is built from TRBV7-2 and TRBJ2-7; there is no DNA to check the TCRdb D call of TRBD2. This CDR3 spans 15 amino acids. CDR1 SGHTA and CDR2 FQGNSA come from the germline V gene. CDR3 loop: CASSLQASGVGEQYF.

The chain couples TRBV5-1 to TRBJ2-1; the TCRdb call, TRBD1, lacks DNA for checking. From germline, CDR1 is SGHRS and CDR2 YFSETQ. This CDR3 has 15 residues. The CDR3 sequence is CASSQGRNRDNEQFF. Full variable domain (rest looked up from reference TRBV5-1 and TRBJ2-1): KAGVTQTPRYLIKTRGQQVTLSCSPISGHRSVSWYQQTPGQGLQFLFEYFSETQRNKGNFPGRFSGRQFSNSRSEMNVSTLELGDSALYLCASSQGRNRDNEQFFGPGTRLTVL.

The chain links TRBV11-2 to TRBJ2-1; there is no DNA to check the TCRdb D call of TRBD1. The germline V gene encodes CDR1 SGHAT and CDR2 FQNNGV. The CDR3 runs to 15 residues. CDR3 in amino acids: CASSLGDGPYNEQFF.

This chain connects TRBV7-3 to TRBJ2-5; there is no DNA to check the TCRdb D call of TRBD2. The CDR3 loop spans 15 amino acids. Germline CDR1 SGHTA, CDR2 FQGTGA. The chain's CDR3 is CASSPRLAGVEAQYF.

V is TRBV7-6 and J is TRBJ2-1; without DNA, the TCRdb call of TRBD2 cannot be checked. This CDR3 is 15 amino acids long. CDR1 is SGHVS and CDR2 is FNYEAQ in the germline V gene. CDR3 sequence: CASGITSGPYNEQFF.

The chain couples TRBV10-2 to TRBJ2-5; TCRdb names TRBD2, which stays unverified in the absence of DNA. The CDR3 is 18 residues long. Germline assignment: CDR1 WSHSY and CDR2 SAAADI. CDR3 loop: CASSESNSLSGGLETQYF.

The V gene is TRBV7-2, the J gene TRBJ1-4; no DNA is available, so the TRBD1 call from TCRdb remains unchecked. This CDR3 has 15 amino acids. Germline lookup yields CDR1 SGHTA and CDR2 FQGNSA. The CDR3 reads CASSLETGPNEKLFF.

The chain uses TRBV20-1 and TRBJ2-7; checking the TCRdb D call of TRBD1 is not possible without DNA. CDR1 DFQATT and CDR2 SNEGSKA come from the germline V gene (reference sequence). CDR3 size: 14 residues. The CDR3 sequence is CSARRGTGKNEQYF.

The chain links TRBV9 to TRBJ2-2; the D call of TRBD2 rests on TCRdb alone, since no DNA is present to check it. This CDR3 is 15 amino acids long. The germline V gene has CDR1 SGDLS and CDR2 YYNGEE. The CDR3 loop is CASSVGTSNSGELFF.

This chain uses TRBV5-5 with TRBJ1-1. Germline V gene sequence: CDR1 SGHKS, CDR2 YYEKEE (reference sequence). This CDR3 comprises 13 residues. CDR3 amino acids: CASSFGPNTEAFF.

The chain employs TRBV10-1 and TRBJ1-6. The CDR3 runs to 14 residues. The germline V gene has CDR1 WNHNN and CDR2 SYGVQD (reference sequence). The CDR3 region is CATQARLNDSPLHF.

V is TRBV29-1 and J is TRBJ2-7; without DNA, the TCRdb call of TRBD1 cannot be checked. CDR3 length equals 13 residues. From germline, CDR1 is SQVTM and CDR2 ANQGSEA. The CDR3 here is CSARQGLTYEQYF.

The chain recombines TRBV5-1 with TRBJ2-1; TCRdb selects TRBD2, and the lack of DNA leaves this call unchecked. The CDR3 has 15 residues. CDR1 is SGHRS, CDR2 YFSETQ, per germline. The CDR3 loop reads CATTTSGSSYNEQFF. The full variable domain, with the rest looked up from reference TRBV5-1 and TRBJ2-1, is KAGVTQTPRYLIKTRGQQVTLSCSPISGHRSVSWYQQTPGQGLQFLFEYFSETQRNKGNFPGRFSGRQFSNSRSEMNVSTLELGDSALYLCATTTSGSSYNEQFFGPGTRLTVL.

The chain carries TRBV5-8 and TRBJ2-2; there is no DNA to check the TCRdb D call of TRBD2. The germline V gene has CDR1 SGHTS and CDR2 YDEGEE. The CDR3 loop spans 15 amino acids. CDR3 loop: CASSPKGLYTGELFF. Full variable domain (rest looked up from reference TRBV5-8 and TRBJ2-2): EAGVTQSPTHLIKTRGQQATLRCSPISGHTSVYWYQQALGLGLQFLLWYDEGEERNRGNFPPRFSGRQFPNYSSELNVNALELEDSALYLCASSPKGLYTGELFFGEGSRLTVL.

The V gene is TRBV7-2, the J gene TRBJ2-3; with no DNA, the TCRdb D assignment of TRBD1 cannot be verified. The CDR3 covers 14 residues. Per germline, CDR1 SGHTA and CDR2 FQGNSA. This CDR3 is CASSTWTGQDTQYF.

The chain carries TRBV4-3 and TRBJ2-2; checking the TCRdb D call of TRBD1 is not possible without DNA. The length of the CDR3 is 19 residues. Germline CDR1 is LGHNA and CDR2 is YSLEER. CDR3 in amino acids: CASSQGTPGDAVNTGELFF.

The chain joins TRBV24-1 to TRBJ1-5; the TRBD1 assignment by TCRdb is unverifiable without DNA. CDR1 and CDR2 (germline): KGHDR, SFDVKD. The CDR3 sequence is 14 residues long. CDR3 sequence: CATSDLQEGQPQHF.

This rearrangement joins TRBV20-1 to TRBJ2-1. Germline V lookup: CDR1 DFQATT, CDR2 SNEGSKA (reference sequence). The CDR3 contains 14 residues. The CDR3 spells CSASMGWESNEQFF.

The chain joins TRBV20-1 to TRBJ2-1; without DNA, the TCRdb call of TRBD2 cannot be checked. Germline CDR1 reads DFQATT; CDR2 reads SNEGSKA (reference sequence). CDR3 length: 14 residues. Here the CDR3 reads CSADSGSSYNEQFF.